The text below deals with one T cell receptor (beta chain). The antigen remains unidentified. The sample comes from a study of beta chain features in type 1 diabetes. Study-level results: The naive, central memory and Treg TCRB repertoires of patients appeared to be more similar to one another than those of healthy donors. Among all four CD4+ subsets, Type 1 diabetes patients had TCRB CDR3s that were moderately but significantly shorter.

The whole isolated RNA underwent reverse transcription, so sequencing captured expressed TCRB transcripts. Clones were read by immunoSEQ multiplex PCR, and TCRdb kept only the in-frame ones, dropping some. The data show some 120,000 clones, with approximately 15% seen just once and roughly 2.5% held by the top ten. The CDR3 runs 11 residues. J was trimmed by 3 bases and V by 8 bases; bases with no gene match: 3. Germline values: CDR1 SQVTM, CDR2 ANQGSEA. The TCR was taken from a man between 18 and 35 years old with type 1 diabetes. Sequenced sample: central memory CD4+ T cells from blood. V is TRBV29-1 and J is TRBJ1-2; 7 bases align to TRBD1. CDR3 residues: CSLGTDYGYTF. The CDR3 DNA reads as TGCAGCCTAGGGACAGACTATGGCTACACCTTC.